A selection of T cell receptor beta chains follows, all from one sample in a study of identical twins. Via MiXCR, TCRdb re-called the 5' RACE reads, giving one row per CDR3 protein. The data contain 400,000 to 600,000 distinct CDR3 sequences, around 20% of them seen just once; the ten biggest clones take up around 0.5%. These same data were also listed under a study on yellow fever vaccine responses in identical twins.

The sample consisted of CD4+ T cells sorted from blood. The origin of the receptors is a woman younger than 30 in good health. Both conserved end residues are part of each CDR3. A D gene is named only where the DNA matches it firmly. Some rows have no size entry. The others give once, few or many, or a class for an expanded clone.

CDR3 DNA	CDR3 protein	clone size	V gene	J gene	D gene
TGCGCCAGCAGCCAAGACCGCGGGAGCCCCTACAATGAGCAGTTCTTC	CASSQDRGSPYNEQFF	few	TRBV4-1	TRBJ2-1	TRBD2
TGTGCCAGTAGCGAAGACAGGAGCTCCTACGAGCAGTACTTC	CASSEDRSSYEQYF	NA	TRBV19	TRBJ2-7	NA
TGTGCCAGCAGTTCCCTAAGACTAGTTAGAGGGGTCGCCTACGAGCAGTACTTC	CASSSLRLVRGVAYEQYF	few	TRBV12-3/TRBV12-4	TRBJ2-7	NA
TGTGCCAGCAGCCAAGATCCCGCCGGGGACGGAGGGACCCAGTACTTC	CASSQDPAGDGGTQYF	few	TRBV4-2	TRBJ2-5	NA
TGCGCCAGCAGCAAAGGACTAGCGGGGGGCAGCACAGATACGCAGTATTTT	CASSKGLAGGSTDTQYF	NA	TRBV5-1	TRBJ2-3	TRBD2
TGCGCCAGCAGCTTAGGAAGGCCCGGGACTCCCTCCGCTCACACAGATACGCAGTATTTT	CASSLGRPGTPSAHTDTQYF	few	TRBV5-1	TRBJ2-3	NA
TGTGCCAGCAGTGATGACAGGGTTACTGAAGCTTTCTTT	CASSDDRVTEAFF	few	TRBV2	TRBJ1-1	TRBD1
TGTGCCAGCAGCTCAAAGGCCTCAGGACTAGCGGGGGACACAGATACGCAGTATTTT	CASSSKASGLAGDTDTQYF	few	TRBV7-3	TRBJ2-3	TRBD2
TGTGCCAGCAGTTACGAAGGATTCAATCAGCCCCAGCATTTT	CASSYEGFNQPQHF	NA	TRBV6-2/TRBV6-3	TRBJ1-5	NA
TGCGCCAGCAGCTTGGGACGCGACAGGGTCGACGGCTACACCTTC	CASSLGRDRVDGYTF	NA	TRBV5-1	TRBJ1-2	TRBD1
TGTGCCAGCAGCCAAGCGGGGGGGCCTTACGAGACCCAGTACTTC	CASSQAGGPYETQYF	NA	TRBV3-1	TRBJ2-5	TRBD2
TGTGCCAGCAGACGAGTGGTTACCGGGGAGCTGTTTTTT	CASRRVVTGELFF	few	TRBV12-3/TRBV12-4	TRBJ2-2	NA
TGCGCCAGCAGCTTGGCCATAGGACAGATGAACACTGAAGCTTTCTTT	CASSLAIGQMNTEAFF	NA	TRBV5-1	TRBJ1-1	NA
TGCGCCAGCAGCTCCCCCCCACCGGACAGGGAGGGAGGTGGCTACAATGAGCAGTTCTTC	CASSSPPPDREGGGYNEQFF	NA	TRBV5-1	TRBJ2-1	NA
TGCGCCAGCAGCTTGGAATCAGGGGATGGGGAAAAACTGTTTTTT	CASSLESGDGEKLFF	NA	TRBV5-1	TRBJ1-4	NA
TGTGCCAGCAGCTTAGCCACGGCGGCGGGGGGGCAGAATGAGCAGTTCTTC	CASSLATAAGGQNEQFF	NA	TRBV7-2	TRBJ2-1	TRBD2
TGTGCCACCAGCAGAGCGGGGACAGGGGGAGGAGAGACCCAGTACTTC	CATSRAGTGGGETQYF	NA	TRBV15	TRBJ2-5	TRBD1
TGTGCCAGCAGTCTAAATGAGTGGGGGTTCGGCTACACCTTC	CASSLNEWGFGYTF	few	TRBV12-3/TRBV12-4	TRBJ1-2	NA